This entry lists 24 T cell receptor beta chains sequenced from one sample in a study of blood T cell repertoires in COVID-19. The method was immunoSEQ multiplex PCR; TCRdb's version includes in-frame clones alone and lacks a portion of them. The table records about 150,000 clones, about 90% of them present only once. The sample consisted of peripheral blood. The receptors stem from a man at least 80 years old with acute or convalescent COVID-19.

The rearrangement uses TRBV5-4 and TRBJ2-7; 8 bases agree with TRBD1. Germline CDR1 and CDR2: SGHNT and YYREEE (reference sequence). V dropped 0 bases and J dropped 3; count of bases not matched to a gene: 5. The CDR3 has 15 amino acids. The CDR3 region has the DNA TGTGCCAGCAGCTTGGCGACAGGGGATAGCTACGAGCAGTACTTC. It translates to CASSLATGDSYEQYF.

The rearrangement joins TRBV5-1 to TRBJ1-2, with TRBD1 matching 11 bases. CDR1 and CDR2 from the germline V gene are SGHRS and YFSETQ. CDR3 length equals 15 residues. J lost 6 bases, V lost 2 bases, and 6 bases had no gene match. DNA of the CDR3: TGCGCCAGCAGCTTAGCCGGGACAGGGGGGCATGGCTACACCTTC. Translated: CASSLAGTGGHGYTF.

In its sample, this clone was seen once. The V call is TRBV10-3, the J call TRBJ2-7; 7 bases match TRBD2. Germline trimming cut 10 bases from V and 3 bases from J; bases unmatched to any gene: 3. Germline V gene data show CDR1 as ENHRY and CDR2 as SYGVKD. This CDR3 contains 11 residues. The CDR3 region has the DNA TGTGCCAGCGGGACTAACTACGAGCAGTACTTC. Protein: CASGTNYEQYF.

The gene calls are TRBV7-3 and TRBJ2-1; the match to TRBD2 covers 8 bases. The junction had 8 bases not matched to a gene; V was cut back by 1 base and J by 9 bases. The germline V gene has CDR1 SGHTA and CDR2 FQGTGA. The CDR3 loop spans 15 amino acids. In DNA form, the CDR3 reads TGTGCCAGCAGCTTAATGGCCCAGCGGGAGTCTGAGCAGTTCTTC. Translated: CASSLMAQRESEQFF.

This clone came up once. V usage is TRBV7-9 and J usage is TRBJ1-6; D not certain. Germline loops: CDR1 SEHNR, CDR2 FQNEAQ (reference sequence). Trimming removed 1 base from V and 7 bases from J, with 11 bases in between. There are 15 residues in the CDR3. The CDR3 nucleotides are TGTGCCAGCAGCTTAGGGACTGGGCCCAATTCACCCCTCCACTTT. It encodes CASSLGTGPNSPLHF.

The rearrangement joins TRBV24-1 to TRBJ1-5, with D possibly TRBD1 on 5 matching bases. The CDR3 is 17 amino acids. Trimming cost V 4 bases and J 1 base, with 16 bases left between them. From germline, CDR1 is KGHDR and CDR2 SFDVKD. The CDR3 DNA follows: TGTGCCACCAGTGACCCTACAGGATCCGCAAGCAATCAGCCCCAGCATTTT. Residues: CATSDPTGSASNQPQHF.

This rearrangement joins TRBV28 to TRBJ1-2; D uncertain. The CDR3 covers 15 residues. The germline CDR1 and CDR2 sequences are MDHEN and SYDVKM. Trimming left V 5 bases short and J 2 bases short, with 15 bases between. The CDR3 region has the DNA TGTGCCAGCAGTACCTTACGGGGTTGGAACTATGGCTACACCTTC. Translation gives CASSTLRGWNYGYTF.

The V and J genes are TRBV7-7 and TRBJ2-1; TRBD1 agrees at 8 bases. V lost 5 bases, J lost 2 bases, and 5 bases stayed unmatched. CDR3 length: 15 amino acids. Per germline, CDR1 SSHAT and CDR2 FNYEAQ (reference sequence). CDR3 nucleotides: TGTGCCAGCAGCGCCGGGACAGGCCCCTACAATGAGCAGTTCTTC. This codes for CASSAGTGPYNEQFF.

The chain couples TRBV7-3 to TRBJ2-3; D is undetermined. The CDR3 has 15 residues. The germline CDR1 and CDR2 sequences are SGHTA and FQGTGA. Trimming stripped 6 bases from V and 0 bases from J, with 13 bases between. The CDR3 is CASRLGSTSTDTQYF. The CDR3 coding sequence is TGTGCCAGCAGGCTCGGCTCGACTAGCACAGATACGCAGTATTTT.

This chain links TRBV29-1 with TRBJ1-2, with unresolved D. Per the germline V gene, CDR1 is SQVTM and CDR2 is ANQGSEA. Trimming took off 3 bases at V and 8 bases at J, with 4 bases between the two ends. The CDR3 length is 9 residues. CDR3 nucleotide sequence: TGCAGCGTTGATCGGGGCTACACCTTC. Amino acid sequence: CSVDRGYTF.

The chain employs TRBV7-2 and TRBJ2-3; 9 nucleotides align to TRBD2. The V segment lost 0 bases and the J segment 7 bases; nucleotides outside the gene matches: 5. This CDR3 has 15 residues. CDR1 SGHTA and CDR2 FQGNSA come from the germline V gene. CDR3 DNA sequence: TGTGCCAGCAGCTTAGCGGTAGCGGGGGTAAATACGCAGTATTTT. Amino acids: CASSLAVAGVNTQYF. The complete variable domain, with remaining parts taken from reference TRBV7-2 and TRBJ2-3, reads GAGVSQSPSNKVTEKGKDVELRCDPISGHTALYWYRQSLGQGLEFLIYFQGNSAPDKSGLPSDRFSAERTGGSVSTLTIQRTQQEDSAVYLCASSLAVAGVNTQYFGPGTRLTVL.

The chain has TRBV3-1 (or the pseudogene TRBV3-2) and TRBJ2-1; 7 bases agree with TRBD2. Looked up from germline, CDR1 is LGHDT and CDR2 is YNNKEL (reference sequence). This CDR3 is 16 amino acids long. The J segment lost 6 bases and the V segment lost 4 bases, leaving 12 bases of the junction unmatched. This chain's CDR3 is CASSPALAGVSNEQFF. The CDR3 DNA is TGTGCCAGCAGCCCTGCCCTGGCGGGAGTTAGCAATGAGCAGTTCTTC.

The V gene is TRBV5-1, the J gene TRBJ2-1; no reliable D call. This CDR3 has 13 residues. Germline V gene sequence: CDR1 SGHRS, CDR2 YFSETQ. Trimming left V 4 bases short and J 2 bases short, with 7 bases between. For the CDR3, the DNA is TGCGCCAGCAGCGATAACACCTACAATGAGCAGTTCTTC. Amino acid sequence: CASSDNTYNEQFF.

The J gene is TRBJ1-4, the V gene TRBV19; TRBD1 matches 7 bases. The length of the CDR3 is 14 residues. CDR1 is LNHDA and CDR2 is SQIVND in the germline V gene (reference sequence). With 6 bases clipped from V and 7 bases from J, the junction kept 8 bases outside the gene matches. The CDR3: CASSLQGRREKLFF. The CDR3 region has the DNA TGTGCCAGTAGCCTACAGGGGCGGCGTGAAAAACTGTTTTTT.

This sequence joins TRBV7-9 and TRBJ2-5; 15 nucleotides agree with TRBD2. The germline V gene has CDR1 SEHNR and CDR2 FQNEAQ (reference sequence). V was pared by 4 bases and J by 5 bases, with 8 bases of the junction left unmatched. The CDR3 has 17 amino acids. CDR3 bases: TGTGCCAGCAGCTCCGCGTGGACTAGCGGGAGGGCTGAGACCCAGTACTTC. Residues: CASSSAWTSGRAETQYF.

The rearrangement uses TRBV11-2 and TRBJ1-1, with D perhaps TRBD1 (6 bases). The CDR3 spans 15 residues. Germline V gene sequence: CDR1 SGHAT, CDR2 FQNNGV. Trimming left V 5 bases short and J 4 bases short, with 17 bases between. The CDR3 nucleotides read TGTGCCAGCAGCCCTCAGACAGGAAGAGGCACTGAAGCTTTCTTT. Translated: CASSPQTGRGTEAFF.

V and J are TRBV6-1 and TRBJ2-7, with 7 bases aligning to TRBD2. This CDR3 region has 14 residues. After removal of 7 bases from V and 4 bases from J, the junction contained 10 bases not matched to a gene. CDR1 is MNHNS, CDR2 SASEGT, per germline. As DNA, the CDR3 is TGTGCCAGCACCCCTGCGGGAGCCCAGTACGAGCAGTACTTC. It translates to CASTPAGAQYEQYF.

V gene TRBV6-5 combines with J gene TRBJ1-5; D is ambiguous. Looked up from germline, CDR1 is MNHEY and CDR2 is SVGAGI. The ends were cut back, 8 bases at V and 5 bases at J, with 16 bases in the middle. CDR3 length: 14 residues. This chain's CDR3 is CASYAASGYQPQHF. CDR3 bases: TGTGCCAGCTACGCGGCTTCGGGATATCAGCCCCAGCATTTT.

The rearrangement joins TRBV7-3 to TRBJ2-5, with D maybe TRBD2 (5 bases). Germline V gene sequence: CDR1 SGHTA, CDR2 FQGTGA. The CDR3 is made up of 14 amino acids. Trimming took off 6 bases at V and 4 bases at J, with 15 bases between the two ends. CDR3 DNA sequence: TGTGCCAGCAGTCTTAGTAGGGCGGGAGAGACCCAGTACTTC. It yields the protein CASSLSRAGETQYF.

The genes are TRBV7-8 and TRBJ1-5; D is ambiguous. The CDR3 covers 13 residues. V dropped 0 bases and J dropped 6 bases, with 6 bases sitting between them. CDR1 and CDR2 (germline): SGHVS, FQNEAQ. The CDR3 sequence: CASSLAGSQPQHF. DNA for the CDR3: TGTGCCAGCAGCTTAGCGGGGAGTCAGCCCCAGCATTTT.

This clone was detected a few times. The chain carries TRBV4-1 and TRBJ2-1; D unclear. The CDR3 runs 15 residues. V was shortened by 6 bases and J by 9 bases, with 21 bases between the two germline ends. Germline V gene data show CDR1 as MGHRA and CDR2 as YSYEKL. The CDR3 region is CASRPGALNVGEQFF. CDR3 DNA sequence: TGCGCCAGCAGACCCGGAGCCCTCAATGTCGGTGAGCAGTTCTTC.

V is TRBV7-9 and J is TRBJ2-7, with D possibly matching TRBD2 (5 bases). The CDR3 runs 13 residues. V was cut by 0 bases and J by 5 bases, with 8 bases left in between. The V gene's germline CDR1 is SEHNR and CDR2 FQNEAQ (reference sequence). CDR3 region: CASSLAGAHEQYF. The CDR3 coding sequence is TGTGCCAGCAGCTTAGCGGGAGCTCACGAGCAGTACTTC.

This clone occurred once. This chain links TRBV18 with TRBJ2-1; 12 bases match TRBD2. The CDR3 spans 16 residues. The J segment lost 15 bases and the V segment lost 2 bases, leaving 14 bases of the junction unmatched. Germline V gene sequence: CDR1 KGHSH, CDR2 LQKENI. Here the CDR3 reads CASSPGGSSGGARVFF. The CDR3 DNA reads as TGTGCCAGCTCACCAGGAGGCTCTAGCGGGGGGGCCCGGGTGTTCTTC.

There are a few counts of this clone. The chain combines TRBV2 with TRBJ2-7; perhaps TRBD1 as D (5 bases). The CDR3 spans 14 residues. The germline CDR1 and CDR2 sequences are SNHLY and FYNNEI. V was trimmed by 7 bases and J by 2 bases, leaving 15 bases between them. The CDR3 DNA reads as TGTGCCAGCATGAGCAGGGTGGGGACCTACGAGCAGTACTTC. Residues: CASMSRVGTYEQYF.